This is a list of T cell receptor beta chains from one sample in a study of OX40 agonist ivuxolimab in advanced cancers. TCRdb's table, derived via immunoSEQ multiplex PCR, lists solely in-frame clones and lacks some. The top ten hold 0.25% to 0.35% of the sample, which has tens of thousands of clones, over 75% seen once. Sequenced here: CD4+ or CD8+ T cells sorted from blood, sampled in a trial of the OX40 agonist ivuxolimab. All receptors derive from an adult with an advanced solid tumor such as melanoma, head and neck, liver or kidney cancer. Both conserved end residues are part of each CDR3. The order of the fields is V gene, D gene, clone size, J gene, CDR3 protein, CDR3 DNA. D genes are given only for firm matches. A clone size is listed for some rows: how often the clone was seen (once, few, many), or a class if it is expanded.

TRBV5-6	TRBD1	.	TRBJ2-2	CASRRQGAVKNTGELFF	TGTGCCAGCAGGAGACAGGGAGCCGTCAAGAACACCGGGGAGCTGTTTTTT
TRBV5-1	.	.	TRBJ2-3	CASSLQGPVADTQYF	TGCGCCAGCAGCCTACAGGGCCCAGTCGCAGATACGCAGTATTTT
TRBV19	.	.	TRBJ1-1	CASSPRLTQTEGAFF	TGTGCCAGTAGTCCCCGCCTAACTCAGACAGAGGGCGCTTTCTTT
TRBV6-6	TRBD1	.	TRBJ2-1	CASSRDSYNEQFF	TGTGCCAGCAGTAGGGACAGCTACAATGAGCAGTTCTTC
TRBV4-1	TRBD1	.	TRBJ2-7	CASSQEGGSPYEQYF	TGCGCCAGCAGCCAAGAAGGGGGCAGTCCCTACGAGCAGTACTTC
TRBV10-2	TRBD1	few	TRBJ2-7	CASSAPRTGGLPYEQYF	TGCGCCAGCAGTGCCCCTCGGACAGGGGGCTTACCCTACGAGCAGTACTTC
TRBV9	TRBD1	.	TRBJ1-4	CASTHTTLRDRGDEKLFF	TGTGCCAGCACTCATACGACCCTACGGGACAGGGGAGATGAAAAACTGTTTTTT
TRBV12-1	.	.	TRBJ2-7	CASSLLAVLYEQYF	TGTGCCAGCAGCTTGCTAGCGGTTCTCTACGAGCAGTACTTC
TRBV11-3	.	few	TRBJ2-1	CASSPGGNYNEQFF	TGTGCCAGCAGCCCCGGAGGGAATTACAATGAGCAGTTCTTC
TRBV7-2	TRBD2	.	TRBJ2-1	CASSPRTSGGARVEQFF	TGTGCCAGCAGCCCCCGGACTAGCGGGGGGGCAAGGGTTGAGCAGTTCTTC
TRBV7-3	.	.	TRBJ2-1	CASSLTGARGNEQFF	TGTGCCAGCAGCCTCACCGGGGCCCGGGGCAATGAGCAGTTCTTC